These 29 T cell receptor beta chains came from one sample sequenced in a study of a mutant IDH1 vaccine in newly diagnosed glioma. Their specific antigens are unknown. Time point defined: week 11, during vaccination. All doses held 300 ug of mutant IDH1 20-mer peptide, with topical imiquimod. The protocol was immunoSEQ multiplex PCR, while the TCRdb copy is restricted to in-frame clones and leaves out a portion. The repertoire includes more than 30,000 clones, 85% to 90% of them detected once, and around 21% sits in the top ten. The sequences come from PBMCs, collected from a glioma patient whose treatment included an IDH1 peptide vaccine. The receptors here all came from a man between 18 and 35 years old with glioma.

The chain links TRBV5-1 to TRBJ1-1; 7 positions agree with TRBD1. Germline values: CDR1 SGHRS, CDR2 YFSETQ. This CDR3 region has 14 residues. The junction had 2 bases not matched to a gene; V was cut back by 0 bases and J by 3 bases. Written as DNA, the CDR3 is TGCGCCAGCAGCTTGGTCCAGGGGGACACTGAAGCTTTCTTT. It encodes CASSLVQGDTEAFF.

This clone was observed a few times. The chain combines TRBV28 with TRBJ1-1, with D possibly matching TRBD1 (5 bases). The germline V and J ends were trimmed by 6 bases and 0 bases, with 11 bases remaining between them. Germline loops: CDR1 MDHEN, CDR2 SYDVKM. The CDR3 totals 14 residues. CDR3: CASRLGTVNTEAFF. The CDR3 DNA is TGTGCCAGCAGGCTCGGGACGGTGAACACTGAAGCTTTCTTT.

V gene TRBV5-4 combines with J gene TRBJ2-1, with D maybe TRBD2 (5 bases). This CDR3 has 15 amino acids. Trimming stripped 4 bases from V and 4 bases from J, with 15 bases between. Germline V gene data show CDR1 as SGHNT and CDR2 as YYREEE (reference sequence). CDR3 region: CASSRDARTYNEQFF. The CDR3 DNA follows: TGTGCCAGCAGCCGAGACGCCCGGACTTACAATGAGCAGTTCTTC.

The chain combines TRBV29-1 with TRBJ2-7, with 9 bases matching TRBD1. CDR3 length: 12 residues. Germline values: CDR1 SQVTM, CDR2 ANQGSEA. Unmatched junction bases numbered 2, after V lost 1 base and J lost 7 bases. CDR3 nucleotides: TGCAGCGTTGAAGGTGGGACAGGGGAGCAGTACTTC. It codes for CSVEGGTGEQYF.

The J gene is TRBJ1-5, the V gene TRBV6-5; the D is unclear. Germline V gives CDR1 MNHEY, CDR2 SVGAGI. The CDR3 is 15 amino acids. V lost 6 bases and J lost 1, with 13 bases in between. The CDR3 DNA is TGTGCCAGCAGCCCCTCGGCAGTCAGCAATCAGCCCCAGCATTTT. Translating gives CASSPSAVSNQPQHF.

This clone was picked up one time. The chain carries TRBV15 and TRBJ2-1; D is possibly TRBD2 (6 bases). The CDR3 has 17 residues. V shed 1 base and J shed 4 bases, with 17 bases lying between them. Germline assignment: CDR1 LNHNV and CDR2 YYDKDF (reference sequence). The CDR3 region is CATSRARLASIYNEQFF. CDR3 bases: TGTGCCACCAGCAGAGCCCGTCTAGCGAGCATTTACAATGAGCAGTTCTTC. The variable domain in full, completed from reference TRBV15 and TRBJ2-1, reads DAMVIQNPRYQVTQFGKPVTLSCSQTLNHNVMYWYQQKSSQAPKLLFHYYDKDFNNEADTPDNFQSRRPNTSFCFLDIRSPGLGDTAMYLCATSRARLASIYNEQFFGPGTRLTVL.

The CDR3: CASSEDSTDTQYF. The CDR3, as DNA: TGTGCCAGCAGTGAGGACAGCACAGATACGCAGTATTTT. This chain joins TRBV6-4 and TRBJ2-3; D gene ambiguous. This CDR3 region has 13 residues. Germline CDR1 MRHNA, CDR2 SNTAGT. Trimming removed 3 bases at V and 0 bases at J, with 4 bases between.

The chain carries TRBV6-6 and TRBJ1-2; D remains unclear. Between the trimmed V and J ends, which lost 7 bases and 0 bases, there was a span of 12 bases. This CDR3 is built from 14 residues. CDR1 is MNHNY, CDR2 SVGAGI, per germline (reference sequence). The chain's CDR3 is CASTPRETNYGYTF. The CDR3 bases are TGTGCCAGCACCCCCCGGGAGACTAACTATGGCTACACCTTC.

The chain is built from TRBV5-4 and TRBJ1-5; weak D call: TRBD1 (5 bases). This CDR3 region has 15 residues. Trimming took 4 bases from V and 7 from J, leaving 18 bases between them. Germline V CDR1 and CDR2: SGHNT, YYREEE (reference sequence). In DNA, the CDR3 is TGTGCCAGCAGCCGGACACCTCAGGACACACAGCCCCAGCATTTT. It specifies CASSRTPQDTQPQHF.

V gene TRBV19 combines with J gene TRBJ1-1; D is ambiguous. V lost 1 base, J lost 8 bases, and 11 bases lay in between. CDR1 and CDR2 from the germline V gene are LNHDA and SQIVND (reference sequence). The CDR3 length is 13 residues. The CDR3 sequence is CASSIGQSLEAFF. CDR3 DNA: TGTGCCAGTAGTATAGGTCAGTCCTTGGAAGCTTTCTTT.

The chain employs TRBV4-2 and TRBJ2-5; no firm D call. The CDR3 totals 15 residues. V was trimmed by 4 bases and J by 2 bases, leaving 14 bases between them. Germline V CDR1 and CDR2: LGHNA, YNFKEQ. Written as DNA, the CDR3 is TGTGCCAGCAGCCCGGCGGATCAGCCACAAGAGACCCAGTACTTC. Protein sequence: CASSPADQPQETQYF.

The chain carries TRBV6-4 and TRBJ2-1; 8 bases match TRBD2. The germline V gene encodes CDR1 MRHNA and CDR2 SNTAGT. The V gene end was trimmed by 11 bases and the J gene end by 10 bases; junction bases not matched to a gene: 16. The CDR3 totals 14 residues. As DNA, the CDR3 is TGTGCCGCTCAGGGGATAGCGGGATCGGGCGAGCAGTTCTTC. This codes for CAAQGIAGSGEQFF.

The chain is built from TRBV5-1 and TRBJ2-1; either TRBD1 or TRBD2 may supply D (5 bases each). V gave up 3 bases and J gave up 5 bases, with 15 bases separating them. This CDR3 has 15 amino acids. The germline gives CDR1 SGHRS, CDR2 YFSETQ. The CDR3 spells CASSSPETADNEQFF. CDR3 nucleotide sequence: TGCGCCAGCAGCTCCCCGGAGACAGCGGACAATGAGCAGTTCTTC.

The chain carries TRBV2 and TRBJ1-5, with TRBD1 matching 8 bases. This CDR3 comprises 13 residues. Trimming removed 8 bases from V and 1 base from J; junction bases left unmatched: 1. CDR1 and CDR2 from the germline V gene are SNHLY and FYNNEI. Here the CDR3 DNA reads TGTGCCAGCGACAGGGGAAGCAATCAGCCCCAGCATTTT. Its protein is CASDRGSNQPQHF.

V usage is TRBV5-8 and J usage is TRBJ1-5; a weak D match, TRBD1 (5 bases). V shed 0 bases and J shed 2 bases, with 9 bases lying between them. This CDR3 spans 15 amino acids. Germline CDR1 SGHTS, CDR2 YDEGEE. CDR3 DNA: TGTGCCAGCAGCTTGGCAGGGAATGGCAATCAGCCCCAGCATTTT. It yields the protein CASSLAGNGNQPQHF.

This sequence joins TRBV9 and TRBJ2-2, with 9 bases that match TRBD2. Germline trimming cut 0 bases from V and 8 bases from J; bases unmatched to any gene: 8. The V gene's germline CDR1 is SGDLS and CDR2 YYNGEE. CDR3 length: 16 amino acids. The CDR3: CASSVEAGGPTGELFF. In nucleotides, the CDR3 is TGTGCCAGCAGCGTAGAGGCGGGAGGGCCGACGGGGGAGCTGTTTTTT.

The rearrangement links TRBV5-1 to TRBJ1-1; 9 bases map to TRBD1. The CDR3 length is 14 residues. Looked up from germline, CDR1 is SGHRS and CDR2 is YFSETQ. V shed 2 bases, J shed 5 bases, and the junction held 4 bases outside the gene matches. The CDR3 here is CASSLQGAKTEAFF. The DNA for the CDR3 is TGCGCCAGCAGCTTACAGGGGGCTAAGACTGAAGCTTTCTTT.

This sequence joins TRBV2 and TRBJ2-1, with no clear D. Trimming took off 10 bases at V and 10 bases at J, with 20 bases between the two ends. CDR3 size: 13 residues. CDR1 and CDR2 from the germline V gene are SNHLY and FYNNEI. CDR3 region: CATQVLGLGEQFF. As DNA, the CDR3 is TGTGCCACCCAGGTGTTGGGGTTGGGGGAGCAGTTCTTC. Complete variable domain (other parts from reference TRBV2 and TRBJ2-1): EPEVTQTPSHQVTQMGQEVILRCVPISNHLYFYWYRQILGQKVEFLVSFYNNEISEKSEIFDDQFSVERPDGSNFTLKIRSTKLEDSAMYFCATQVLGLGEQFFGPGTRLTVL.

The chain employs TRBV9 and TRBJ1-2; no reliable D call. Germline CDR1 SGDLS, CDR2 YYNGEE. V lost 3 bases to trimming and J lost 2 bases, with 17 bases between them. This CDR3 is built from 16 residues. CDR3 in amino acids: CASSGRWQKKNYGYTF. The CDR3 nucleotides read TGTGCCAGCAGCGGACGTTGGCAGAAAAAAAACTATGGCTACACCTTC.

The gene calls are TRBV6-5 and TRBJ1-2, with TRBD1 as a possible D gene (6 bases). Germline V gene data show CDR1 as MNHEY and CDR2 as SVGAGI. The CDR3 sequence is 13 residues long. V lost 3 bases and J lost 4, with 9 bases in between. In DNA, the CDR3 is TGTGCCAGCAGTTATGGGGGGCCCTATGGCTACACCTTC. Its protein product is CASSYGGPYGYTF.

This clone was counted a single time. V is TRBV29-1 and J is TRBJ1-2, with TRBD1 identical over 7 bases. V lost 0 bases, J lost 0 bases, and 4 bases stayed unmatched. Germline assignment: CDR1 SQVTM and CDR2 ANQGSEA. The CDR3 covers 15 residues. CDR3 coding DNA: TGCAGCGTTGAAGACAGGGGGAGAGCTAACTATGGCTACACCTTC. Residues: CSVEDRGRANYGYTF.

The chain employs TRBV5-1 and TRBJ2-1, with a possible D match to TRBD2 (5 bases). The CDR3 covers 15 residues. V was clipped by 3 bases and J by 0 bases, with 10 bases between them. CDR1 and CDR2 (germline): SGHRS, YFSETQ. CDR3 in amino acids: CASSSSGSSYNEQFF. Written as DNA, the CDR3 is TGCGCCAGCAGCTCCAGCGGTAGCTCCTACAATGAGCAGTTCTTC.

In DNA form, the CDR3 reads TGTGCCAGCTCACCAGTTGGCAGGGGGCCGGGTAACTATGGCTACACCTTC. This encodes CASSPVGRGPGNYGYTF. This chain links TRBV18 with TRBJ1-2, with 8 nucleotides matching TRBD1. CDR3 length equals 17 residues. After removal of 2 bases from V and 1 base from J, the junction contained 9 bases not matched to a gene. Per germline, CDR1 KGHSH and CDR2 LQKENI. The full variable domain, with the rest looked up from reference TRBV18 and TRBJ1-2, is NAGVMQNPRHLVRRRGQEARLRCSPMKGHSHVYWYRQLPEEGLKFMVYLQKENIIDESGMPKERFSAEFPKEGPSILRIQQVVRGDSAAYFCASSPVGRGPGNYGYTFGSGTRLTVV.

The J gene is TRBJ1-2, the V gene TRBV4-3; tentative D call: TRBD1 (5 bases). Looked up from germline, CDR1 is LGHNA and CDR2 is YSLEER. The V and J ends lost 3 bases and 12 bases respectively, with 23 bases between them. The CDR3 extends over 15 amino acids. The CDR3 DNA is TGCGCCAGCAGCCAGCTCGAGGGGTACTCGGCGATCCACACCTTC. Protein product: CASSQLEGYSAIHTF.

CDR3 loop: CASSMERNTEAFF. The CDR3 DNA sequence: TGTGCCAGTAGTATGGAGAGGAACACTGAAGCTTTCTTT. The rearrangement joins TRBV19 to TRBJ1-1; no definite D call. Germline CDR1 is LNHDA and CDR2 is SQIVND (reference sequence). V shed 3 bases and J shed 1 base, with 6 bases lying between them. This CDR3 region has 13 residues. Based on the CDR3 plus reference TRBV19 and TRBJ1-1, the full variable domain is DGGITQSPKYLFRKEGQNVTLSCEQNLNHDAMYWYRQDPGQGLRLIYYSQIVNDFQKGDIAEGYSVSREKKESFPLTVTSAQKNPTAFYLCASSMERNTEAFFGQGTRLTVV.

The chain combines TRBV9 with TRBJ1-1; TRBD1 aligns across 8 bases. Trimming removed 1 base from V and 2 bases from J; junction bases left unmatched: 4. The CDR3 has 15 residues. Germline assignment: CDR1 SGDLS and CDR2 YYNGEE. The CDR3 DNA follows: TGTGCCAGCAGCGTATACGGACAGGGAAACACTGAAGCTTTCTTT. The encoded protein is CASSVYGQGNTEAFF.

The V and J genes are TRBV30 and TRBJ1-3; D gene unclear. Deletions cut 0 bases from V and 0 bases from J, with 3 bases between. The CDR3 sequence is 13 residues long. Per germline, CDR1 GTSNPN and CDR2 SVGIG (reference sequence). The CDR3 coding sequence is TGTGCCTGGAGTGTACTCTCTGGAAACACCATATATTTT. Translation gives CAWSVLSGNTIYF.

This chain links TRBV4-1 with TRBJ1-2; D call uncertain. CDR3 size: 14 residues. Trimming shortened V by 1 base and J by 5 bases, and 11 bases separated the two germline ends. Germline V gene lookup returns CDR1 MGHRA and CDR2 YSYEKL. CDR3 sequence (DNA): TGCGCCAGCAGCCAAGGGGAAGGGATTTATGGCTACACCTTC. This translates into CASSQGEGIYGYTF.

This rearrangement joins TRBV4-3 to TRBJ2-2; D may be TRBD1 or TRBD2 (5 bases each). Germline loops: CDR1 LGHNA, CDR2 YSLEER. The ends were cut back, 1 base at V and 4 bases at J, with 13 bases in the middle. There are 16 residues in the CDR3. The CDR3 sequence is CASSQARGLATGELFF. The CDR3 nucleotides read TGCGCCAGCAGCCAAGCCCGGGGCCTGGCCACCGGGGAGCTGTTTTTT.